This T cell receptor (beta chain) was identified during a study of response to subunit inactivated influenza vaccine. Overall study findings and caveats: That few new T cells are recruited by each seasonal influenza vaccination was the authors' suggestion.

Each CDR3 protein gets one entry after TCRdb re-called the RT-PCR reads with MiXCR. The sample has approximately 530,000 distinct CDR3 sequences, under 15% seen once. On this clonotype: Its antigen is as yet unknown.

The CDR3 runs 14 residues. Unmatched junction bases numbered 4, after V lost 7 bases and J lost 1 base. The material was PBMCs from blood, obtained roughly 47 days after vaccination. This receptor was taken from a man in his forties or fifties who received an inactivated influenza vaccine. The rearrangement uses TRBV12-3 or TRBV12-4 and TRBJ2-3; 8 positions agree with TRBD2. The CDR3 spells CASTRGAGTDTQYF. The CDR3 nucleotides are TGTGCCAGCACGCGGGGGGCAGGCACAGATACGCAGTATTTT.